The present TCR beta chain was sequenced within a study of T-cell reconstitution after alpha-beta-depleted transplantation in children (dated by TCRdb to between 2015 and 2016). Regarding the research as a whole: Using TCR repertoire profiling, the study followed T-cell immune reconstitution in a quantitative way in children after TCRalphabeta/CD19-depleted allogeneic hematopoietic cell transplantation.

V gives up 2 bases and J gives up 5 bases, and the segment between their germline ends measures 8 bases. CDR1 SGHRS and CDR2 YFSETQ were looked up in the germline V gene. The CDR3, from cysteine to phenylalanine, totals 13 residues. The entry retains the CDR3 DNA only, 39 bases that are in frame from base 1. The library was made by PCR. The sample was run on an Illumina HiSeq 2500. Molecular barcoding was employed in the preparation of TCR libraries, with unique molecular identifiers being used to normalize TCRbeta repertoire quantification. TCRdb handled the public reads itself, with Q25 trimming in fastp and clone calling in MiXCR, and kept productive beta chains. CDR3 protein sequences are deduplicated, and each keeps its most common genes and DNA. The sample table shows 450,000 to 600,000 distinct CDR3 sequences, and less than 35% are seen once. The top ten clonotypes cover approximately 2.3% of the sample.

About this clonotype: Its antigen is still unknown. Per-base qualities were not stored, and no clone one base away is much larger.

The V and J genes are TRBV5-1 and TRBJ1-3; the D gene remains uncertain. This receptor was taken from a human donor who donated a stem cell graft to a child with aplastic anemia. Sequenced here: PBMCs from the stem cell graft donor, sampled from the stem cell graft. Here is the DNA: TGCGCCAGCAGCTTCGGTGACCGAAACACCATATATTTT. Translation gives CASSFGDRNTIYF.